This TCR beta chain originates from a study of T cells in localized non-small cell lung cancer. This CDR3 is 15 amino acids long. In germline, CDR1 is KGHSH, CDR2 LQKENI. The V end was cut by 2 bases, the J end by 6 bases, with 17 bases between. TCRdb's table, derived via immunoSEQ multiplex PCR, lists solely in-frame clones and lacks some. The sample includes 72,000 or so clones, roughly 86% of them seen just once. As for this clone: The antigen is undetermined.

Overall study findings and caveats: Compared with tumor, uninvolved adjacent lung displayed greater T cell clonality, ranking highest overall.

This clonotype was sampled from a female donor older than 55 with stage I lung adenocarcinoma. Source: peripheral blood, taken before any cancer treatment. The V gene is TRBV18, the J gene TRBJ2-7; tentatively, D is TRBD2 (6 bases). This CDR3 is CASSPVGGPRVEQYF. For the CDR3, the DNA is TGTGCCAGCTCACCAGTGGGAGGCCCCCGAGTCGAGCAGTACTTC.